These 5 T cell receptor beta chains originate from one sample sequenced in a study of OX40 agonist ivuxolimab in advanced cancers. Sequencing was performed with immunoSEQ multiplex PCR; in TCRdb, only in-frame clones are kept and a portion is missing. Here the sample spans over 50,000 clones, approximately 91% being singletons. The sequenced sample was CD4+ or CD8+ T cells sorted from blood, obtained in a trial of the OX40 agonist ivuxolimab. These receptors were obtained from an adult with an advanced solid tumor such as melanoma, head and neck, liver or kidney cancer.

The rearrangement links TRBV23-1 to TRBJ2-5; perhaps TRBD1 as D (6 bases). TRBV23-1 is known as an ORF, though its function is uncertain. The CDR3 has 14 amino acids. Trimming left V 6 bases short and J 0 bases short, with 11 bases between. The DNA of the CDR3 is TGCGCCAGCAGCCACGACAGGAACCAAGAGACCCAGTACTTC. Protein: CASSHDRNQETQYF.

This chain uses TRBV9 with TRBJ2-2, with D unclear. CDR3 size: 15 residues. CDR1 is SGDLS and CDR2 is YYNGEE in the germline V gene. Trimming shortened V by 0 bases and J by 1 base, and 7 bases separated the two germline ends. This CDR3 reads CASSVVWRNTGELFF. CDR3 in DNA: TGTGCCAGCAGCGTAGTTTGGAGGAACACCGGGGAGCTGTTTTTT.

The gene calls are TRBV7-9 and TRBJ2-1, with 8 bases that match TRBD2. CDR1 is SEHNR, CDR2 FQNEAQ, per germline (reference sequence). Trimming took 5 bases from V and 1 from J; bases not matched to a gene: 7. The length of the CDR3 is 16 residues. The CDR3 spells CASSPPAGVSYNEQFF. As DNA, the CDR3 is TGTGCCAGCAGCCCCCCAGCGGGAGTGTCCTACAATGAGCAGTTCTTC.

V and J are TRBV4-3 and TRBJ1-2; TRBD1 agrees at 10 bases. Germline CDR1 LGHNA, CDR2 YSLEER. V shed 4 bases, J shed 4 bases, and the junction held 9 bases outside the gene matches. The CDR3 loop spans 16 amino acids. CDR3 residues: CASSPGTGVMSYGYTF. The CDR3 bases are TGCGCCAGCAGCCCGGGGACAGGGGTAATGAGCTATGGCTACACCTTC.

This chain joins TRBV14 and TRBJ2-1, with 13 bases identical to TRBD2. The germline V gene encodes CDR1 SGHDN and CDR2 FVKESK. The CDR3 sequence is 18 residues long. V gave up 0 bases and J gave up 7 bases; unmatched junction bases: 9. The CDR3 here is CASSQESGLAGVMNEQFF. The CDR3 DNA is TGTGCCAGCAGCCAAGAGTCCGGACTAGCGGGAGTCATGAATGAGCAGTTCTTC.